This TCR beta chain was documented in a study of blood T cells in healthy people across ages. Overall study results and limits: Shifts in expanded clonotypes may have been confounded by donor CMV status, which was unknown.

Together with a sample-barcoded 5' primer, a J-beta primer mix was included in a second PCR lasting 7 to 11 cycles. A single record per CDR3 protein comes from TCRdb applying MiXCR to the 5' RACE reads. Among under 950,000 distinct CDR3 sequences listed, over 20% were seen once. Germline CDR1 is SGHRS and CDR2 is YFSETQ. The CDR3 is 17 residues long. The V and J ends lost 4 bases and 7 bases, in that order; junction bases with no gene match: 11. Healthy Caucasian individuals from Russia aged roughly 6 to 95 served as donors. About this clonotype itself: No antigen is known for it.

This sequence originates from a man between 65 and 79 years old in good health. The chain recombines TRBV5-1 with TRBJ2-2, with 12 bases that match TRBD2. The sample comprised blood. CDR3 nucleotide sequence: TGCGCCAGCAGCCGTAGACTAGCGGGAGAGTTTAGCGGGGAGCTGTTTTTT. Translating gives CASSRRLAGEFSGELFF.